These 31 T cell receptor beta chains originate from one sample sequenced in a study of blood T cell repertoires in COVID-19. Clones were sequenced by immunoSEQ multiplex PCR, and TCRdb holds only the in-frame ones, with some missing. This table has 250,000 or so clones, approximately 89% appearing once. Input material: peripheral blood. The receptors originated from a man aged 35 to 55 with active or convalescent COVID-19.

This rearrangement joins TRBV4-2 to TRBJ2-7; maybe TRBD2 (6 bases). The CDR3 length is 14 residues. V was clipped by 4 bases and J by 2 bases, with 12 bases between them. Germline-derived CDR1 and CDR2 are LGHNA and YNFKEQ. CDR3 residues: CASSRGGATYEQYF. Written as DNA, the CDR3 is TGTGCCAGCAGCCGTGGAGGGGCAACCTACGAGCAGTACTTC.

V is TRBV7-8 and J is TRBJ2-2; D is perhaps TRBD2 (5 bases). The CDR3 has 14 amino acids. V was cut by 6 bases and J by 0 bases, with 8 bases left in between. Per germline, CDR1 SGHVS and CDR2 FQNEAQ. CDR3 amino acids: CASRAGTNTGELFF. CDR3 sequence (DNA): TGTGCCAGCAGGGCCGGGACGAACACCGGGGAGCTGTTTTTT.

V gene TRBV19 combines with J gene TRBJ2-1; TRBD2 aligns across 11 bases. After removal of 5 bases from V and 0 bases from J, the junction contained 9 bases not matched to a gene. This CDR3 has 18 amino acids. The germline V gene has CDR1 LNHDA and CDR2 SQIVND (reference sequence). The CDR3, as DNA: TGTGCCAGTAGTCCCGTGACTAGCGGGATTAGCTCCTACAATGAGCAGTTCTTC. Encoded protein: CASSPVTSGISSYNEQFF.

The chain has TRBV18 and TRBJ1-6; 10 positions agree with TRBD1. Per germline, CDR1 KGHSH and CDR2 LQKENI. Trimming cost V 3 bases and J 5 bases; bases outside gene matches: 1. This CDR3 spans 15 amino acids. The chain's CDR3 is CASSPDRGNNSPLHF. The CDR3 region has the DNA TGTGCCAGCTCACCGGACAGGGGGAATAATTCACCCCTCCACTTT.

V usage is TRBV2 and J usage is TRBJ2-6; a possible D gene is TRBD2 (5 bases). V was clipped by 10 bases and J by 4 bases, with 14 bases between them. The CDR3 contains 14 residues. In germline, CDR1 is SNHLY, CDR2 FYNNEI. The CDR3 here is CAISTGSGANVLTF. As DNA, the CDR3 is TGTGCCATTTCTACGGGGTCGGGGGCCAACGTCCTGACTTTC.

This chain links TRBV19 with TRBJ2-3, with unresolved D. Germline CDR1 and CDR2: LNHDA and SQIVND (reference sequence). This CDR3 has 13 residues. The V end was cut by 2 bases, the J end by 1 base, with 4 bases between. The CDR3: CASSISRTDTQYF. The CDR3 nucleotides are TGTGCCAGTAGTATAAGCCGCACAGATACGCAGTATTTT.

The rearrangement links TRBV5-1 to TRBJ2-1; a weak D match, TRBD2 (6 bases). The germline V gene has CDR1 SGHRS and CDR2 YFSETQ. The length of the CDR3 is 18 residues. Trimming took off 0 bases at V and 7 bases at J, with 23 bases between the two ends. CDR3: CASSLDGYTGTQLNEQFF. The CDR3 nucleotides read TGCGCCAGCAGCTTGGACGGGTATACGGGGACTCAACTTAATGAGCAGTTCTTC.

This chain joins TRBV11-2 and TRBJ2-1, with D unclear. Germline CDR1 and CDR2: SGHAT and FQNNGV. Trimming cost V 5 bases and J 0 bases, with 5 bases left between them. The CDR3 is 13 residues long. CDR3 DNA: TGTGCCAGCAGCATCTCCTCCTACAATGAGCAGTTCTTC. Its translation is CASSISSYNEQFF.

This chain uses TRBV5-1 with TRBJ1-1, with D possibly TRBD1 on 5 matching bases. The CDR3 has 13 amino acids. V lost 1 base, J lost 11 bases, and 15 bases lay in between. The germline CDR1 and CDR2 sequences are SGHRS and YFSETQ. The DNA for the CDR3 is TGCGCCAGCAGCTTGACTACACTGAAGGGGGCTTTCTTT. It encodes CASSLTTLKGAFF.

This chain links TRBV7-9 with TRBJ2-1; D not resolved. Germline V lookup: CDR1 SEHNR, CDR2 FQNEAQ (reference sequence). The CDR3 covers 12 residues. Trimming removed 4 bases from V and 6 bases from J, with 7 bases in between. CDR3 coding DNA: TGTGCCAGCAGCTCCCCCTCCAATGAGCAGTTCTTC. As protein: CASSSPSNEQFF.

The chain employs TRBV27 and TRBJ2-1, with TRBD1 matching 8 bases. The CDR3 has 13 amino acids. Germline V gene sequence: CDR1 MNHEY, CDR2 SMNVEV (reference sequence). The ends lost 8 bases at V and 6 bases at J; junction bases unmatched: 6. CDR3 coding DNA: TGTGCCAGCTCCTCGACAGGGGTCAATGAGCAGTTCTTC. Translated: CASSSTGVNEQFF.

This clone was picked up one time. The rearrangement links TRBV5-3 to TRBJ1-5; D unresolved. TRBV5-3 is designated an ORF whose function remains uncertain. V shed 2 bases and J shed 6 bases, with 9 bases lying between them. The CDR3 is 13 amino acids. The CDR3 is CARSLLVSQPQHF. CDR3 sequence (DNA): TGTGCCAGAAGCTTATTAGTTAGTCAGCCCCAGCATTTT.

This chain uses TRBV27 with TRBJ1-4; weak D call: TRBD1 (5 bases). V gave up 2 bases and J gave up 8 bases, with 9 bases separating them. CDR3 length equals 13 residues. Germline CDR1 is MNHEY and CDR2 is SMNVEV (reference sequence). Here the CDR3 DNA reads TGTGCCAGCAGTTTACAGGGAGGCGAAAAACTGTTTTTT. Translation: CASSLQGGEKLFF.

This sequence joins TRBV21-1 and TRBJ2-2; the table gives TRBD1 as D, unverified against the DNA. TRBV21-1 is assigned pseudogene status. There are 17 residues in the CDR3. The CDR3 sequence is CASSKARNRENTGELFF. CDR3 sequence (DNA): TGTGCCAGCAGCAAAGCTCGTAACAGGGAGAACACCGGGGAGCTGTTTTTT.

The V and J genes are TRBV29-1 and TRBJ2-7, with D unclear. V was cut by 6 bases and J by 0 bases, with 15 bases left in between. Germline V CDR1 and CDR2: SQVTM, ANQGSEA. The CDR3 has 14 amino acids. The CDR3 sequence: CSVPVPTGSYEQYF. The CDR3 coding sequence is TGCAGCGTCCCCGTCCCCACGGGCTCCTACGAGCAGTACTTC.

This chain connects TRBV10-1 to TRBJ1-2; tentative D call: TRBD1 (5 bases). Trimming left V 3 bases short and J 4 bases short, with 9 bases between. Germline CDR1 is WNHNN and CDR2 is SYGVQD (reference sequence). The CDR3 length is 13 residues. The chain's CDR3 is CASSEEQAYGYTF. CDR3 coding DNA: TGCGCCAGCAGTGAAGAACAGGCCTATGGCTACACCTTC.

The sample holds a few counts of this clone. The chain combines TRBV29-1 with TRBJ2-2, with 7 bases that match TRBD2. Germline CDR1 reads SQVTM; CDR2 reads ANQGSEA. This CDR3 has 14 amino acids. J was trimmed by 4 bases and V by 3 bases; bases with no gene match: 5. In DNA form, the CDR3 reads TGCAGCGTTGATCTCGGGAGGAGCACCGGGGAGCTGTTTTTT. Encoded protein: CSVDLGRSTGELFF.

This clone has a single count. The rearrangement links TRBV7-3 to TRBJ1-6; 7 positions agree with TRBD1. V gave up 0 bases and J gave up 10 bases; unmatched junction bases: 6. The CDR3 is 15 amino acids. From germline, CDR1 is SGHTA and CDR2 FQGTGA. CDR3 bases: TGTGCCAGCAGCTTAACCGGACAGGTCAACTCACCCCTCCACTTT. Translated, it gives CASSLTGQVNSPLHF.

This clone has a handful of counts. CDR3: CASSIARNTIYF. The CDR3 coding sequence is TGTGCCAGCAGTATCGCTCGGAACACCATATATTTT. The chain carries TRBV28 and TRBJ1-3; D not resolved. The CDR3 sequence is 12 residues long. The germline V and J ends were trimmed by 5 bases and 7 bases, with 9 bases remaining between them. Germline V CDR1 and CDR2: MDHEN, SYDVKM. The full variable domain, completed using reference TRBV28 and TRBJ1-3, is DVKVTQSSRYLVKRTGEKVFLECVQDMDHENMFWYRQDPGLGLRLIYFSYDVKMKEKGDIPEGYSVSREKKERFSLILESASTNQTSMYLCASSIARNTIYFGEGSWLTVV.

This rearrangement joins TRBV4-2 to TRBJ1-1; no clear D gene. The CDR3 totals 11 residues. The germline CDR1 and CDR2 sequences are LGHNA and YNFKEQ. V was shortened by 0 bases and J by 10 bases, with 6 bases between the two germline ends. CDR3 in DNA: TGTGCCAGCAGCCAAGACGGAGGAGCTTTCTTT. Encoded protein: CASSQDGGAFF.

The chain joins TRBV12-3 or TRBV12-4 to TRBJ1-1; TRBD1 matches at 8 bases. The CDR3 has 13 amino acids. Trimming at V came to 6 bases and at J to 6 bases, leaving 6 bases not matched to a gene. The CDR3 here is CASSRDRGSEAFF. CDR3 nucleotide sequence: TGTGCCAGCAGCCGCGACAGGGGTTCTGAAGCTTTCTTT.

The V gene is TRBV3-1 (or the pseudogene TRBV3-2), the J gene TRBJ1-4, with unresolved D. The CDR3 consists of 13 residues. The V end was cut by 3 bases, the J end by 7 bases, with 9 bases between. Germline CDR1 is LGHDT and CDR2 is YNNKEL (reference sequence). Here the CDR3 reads CASSQVYGEKLFF. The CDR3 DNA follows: TGTGCCAGCAGCCAGGTCTATGGTGAAAAACTGTTTTTT.

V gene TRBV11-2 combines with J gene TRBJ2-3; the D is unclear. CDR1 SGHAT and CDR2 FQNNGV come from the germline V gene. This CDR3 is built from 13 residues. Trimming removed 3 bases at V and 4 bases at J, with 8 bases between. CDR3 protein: CASSFFLADTQYF. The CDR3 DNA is TGTGCCAGCAGCTTCTTCCTCGCAGATACGCAGTATTTT.

The CDR3 nucleotides are TGCGCCAGCAGCCTGGGCTCCTTGGGGGGCGAGCAGTACTTC. As protein: CASSLGSLGGEQYF. The chain couples TRBV5-1 to TRBJ2-7; D is perhaps TRBD2 (6 bases). Trimming stripped 4 bases from V and 6 bases from J, with 17 bases between. The CDR3 is 14 residues long. Germline lookup yields CDR1 SGHRS and CDR2 YFSETQ.

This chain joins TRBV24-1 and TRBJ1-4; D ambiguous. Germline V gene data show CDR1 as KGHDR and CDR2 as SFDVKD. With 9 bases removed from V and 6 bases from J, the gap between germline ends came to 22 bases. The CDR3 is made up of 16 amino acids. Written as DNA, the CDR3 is TGTGCCACCCTGGGGAGGGTAAGTCGTAGCTATGAAAAACTGTTTTTT. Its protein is CATLGRVSRSYEKLFF.

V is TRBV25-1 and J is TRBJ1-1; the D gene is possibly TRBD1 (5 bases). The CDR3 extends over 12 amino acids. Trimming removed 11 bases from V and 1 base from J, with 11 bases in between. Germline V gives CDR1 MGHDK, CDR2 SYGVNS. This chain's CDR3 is CACKRGNTEAFF. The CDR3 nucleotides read TGTGCCTGTAAAAGGGGGAACACTGAAGCTTTCTTT.

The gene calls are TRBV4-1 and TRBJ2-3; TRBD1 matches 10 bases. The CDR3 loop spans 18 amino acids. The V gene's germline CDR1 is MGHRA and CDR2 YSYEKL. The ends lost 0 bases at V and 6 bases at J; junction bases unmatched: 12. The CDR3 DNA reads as TGCGCCAGCAGCCAAGAATGGGAGGGACAGGGGTATTTCGATACGCAGTATTTT. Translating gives CASSQEWEGQGYFDTQYF.

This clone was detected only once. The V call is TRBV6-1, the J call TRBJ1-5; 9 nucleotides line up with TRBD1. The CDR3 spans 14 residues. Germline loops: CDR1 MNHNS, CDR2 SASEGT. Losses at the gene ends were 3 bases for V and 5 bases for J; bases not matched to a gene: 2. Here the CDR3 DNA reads TGTGCCAGCAGTGAGGACAGGGGCCATCAGCCCCAGCATTTT. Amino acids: CASSEDRGHQPQHF.

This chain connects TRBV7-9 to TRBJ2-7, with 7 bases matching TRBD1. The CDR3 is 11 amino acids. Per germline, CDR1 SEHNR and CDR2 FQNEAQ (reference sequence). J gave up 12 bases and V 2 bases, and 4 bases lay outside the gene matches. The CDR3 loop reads CASSLQGVRYF. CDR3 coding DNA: TGTGCCAGCAGCTTACAGGGGGTCCGGTACTTC.

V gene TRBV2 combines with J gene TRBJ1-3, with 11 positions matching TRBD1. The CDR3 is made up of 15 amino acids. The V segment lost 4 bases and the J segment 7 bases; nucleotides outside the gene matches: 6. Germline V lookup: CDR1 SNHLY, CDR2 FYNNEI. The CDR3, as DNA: TGTGCCAGCAGTGGGCGGACAGGGGGCACTAACACCATATATTTT. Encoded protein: CASSGRTGGTNTIYF.

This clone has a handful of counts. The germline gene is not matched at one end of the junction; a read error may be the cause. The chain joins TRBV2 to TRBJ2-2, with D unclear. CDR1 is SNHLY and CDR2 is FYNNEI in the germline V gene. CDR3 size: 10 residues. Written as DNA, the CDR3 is TGTGCCAGCAACAGCGGGGAGCTGTTTTTT. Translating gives CASNSGELFF.